This T cell receptor (beta chain) was sequenced in a study of T cell changes during pregnancy in multiple sclerosis (dated by TCRdb to about 2019). With regard to the full study: The study examined how the T cell repertoire changed over the course of pregnancy in women with multiple sclerosis.

The CDR3 measures 12 amino acids from cysteine to phenylalanine. Only CDR3 DNA is held: 36 bases, read in frame from base 1. CDR1 and CDR2 (SQVTM, ANQGSEA) derive from the germline V gene. Cut back by 5 bases and 8 bases, the V and J ends lie 13 bases apart. Turning to this clone: The target of this receptor is not known. Per-nucleotide qualities are absent, and no much larger clonotype sits a single base away.

The library was made by the immunoSEQ multiplex PCR assay. Held by TCRdb, this immuneACCESS table contains in-frame sequences only and omits some clones. Under half of the omission traces to an unresolved V gene where checked; the cause of the rest is unknown. In all, the sample holds roughly 80,000 clones, and roughly 93% of those were seen once. Clones ranked in the top ten supply more than 2.5% of the sample. Sample: peripheral blood, taken in the second trimester of pregnancy. The TCR originated in a female donor with multiple sclerosis, enrolled in a pregnancy study. The chain is assembled from TRBV29-1 and TRBJ2-1; TRBD2 is perhaps the D gene, given 5 matching bases. The DNA is as follows: TGCAGCGTTTGGGCTAGCATCGATGAGCAGTTCTTC. Its coded protein is CSVWASIDEQFF.